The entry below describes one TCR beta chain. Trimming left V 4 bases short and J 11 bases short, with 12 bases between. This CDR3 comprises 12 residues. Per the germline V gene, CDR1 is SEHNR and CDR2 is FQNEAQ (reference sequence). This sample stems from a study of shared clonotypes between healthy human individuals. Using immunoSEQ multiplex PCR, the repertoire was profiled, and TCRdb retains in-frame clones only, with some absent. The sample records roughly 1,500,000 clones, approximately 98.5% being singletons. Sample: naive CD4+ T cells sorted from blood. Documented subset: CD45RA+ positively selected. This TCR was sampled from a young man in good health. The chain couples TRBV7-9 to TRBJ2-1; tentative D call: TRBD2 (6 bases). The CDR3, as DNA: TGTGCCAGCAGCTCTAGGGACTTAAAGCAGTTCTTC. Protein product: CASSSRDLKQFF.